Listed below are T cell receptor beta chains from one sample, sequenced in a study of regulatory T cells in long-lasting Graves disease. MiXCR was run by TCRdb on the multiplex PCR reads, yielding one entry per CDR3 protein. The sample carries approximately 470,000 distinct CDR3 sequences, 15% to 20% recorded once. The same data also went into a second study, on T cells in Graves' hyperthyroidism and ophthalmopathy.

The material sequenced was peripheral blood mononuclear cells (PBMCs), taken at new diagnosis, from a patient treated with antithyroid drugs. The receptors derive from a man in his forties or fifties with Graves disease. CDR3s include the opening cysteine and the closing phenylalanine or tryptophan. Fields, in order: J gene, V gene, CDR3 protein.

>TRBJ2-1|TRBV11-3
CASSLVSGGNYNEQFF
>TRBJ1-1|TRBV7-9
CASSLFTTEAFF
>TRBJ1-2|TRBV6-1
CASKEGGGGGYTF
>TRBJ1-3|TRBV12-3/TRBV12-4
CASSLEYAGNTIYF
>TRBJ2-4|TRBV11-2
CASSPRTSRVKNIQYF
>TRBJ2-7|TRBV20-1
CSALKPSGTSYEQYF
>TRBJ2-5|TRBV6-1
CASTEGAGSETQYF
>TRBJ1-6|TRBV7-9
CASSSETGFNSPLHF
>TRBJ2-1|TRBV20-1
CSARPAGGLYNEQFF
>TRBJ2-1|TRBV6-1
CASTPGLAVHYNEQFF
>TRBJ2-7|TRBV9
CASSGRSGRADEQYF
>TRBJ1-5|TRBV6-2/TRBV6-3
CASSQDRGRVNQPQHF
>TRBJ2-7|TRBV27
CASSSHGGTEQYF
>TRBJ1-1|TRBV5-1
CASSLRGNMNTEAFF
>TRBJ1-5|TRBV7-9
CASSRTGGAGNQPQHF
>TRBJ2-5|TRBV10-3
CAISEERPGLAKETQYF
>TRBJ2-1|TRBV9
CASSPGWGGYNGQFF
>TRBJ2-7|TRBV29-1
CSVAPDRGLYEQYF
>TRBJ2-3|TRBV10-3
CAISGLAGGWADTQYF
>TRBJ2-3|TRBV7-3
CASSLSGRATDTQYF
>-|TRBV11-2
CASSFGQGLLETQYF
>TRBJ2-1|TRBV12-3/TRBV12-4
CASSLSLSYNEQFF
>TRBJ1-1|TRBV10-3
CAISGGENTEAFF
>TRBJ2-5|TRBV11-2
CASSRVSPPEAQYF
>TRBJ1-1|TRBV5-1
CASSLLGQDSNTEAFF
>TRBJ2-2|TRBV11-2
CASSYGQGNTGELFF
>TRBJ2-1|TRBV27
CASSTINNEQFF
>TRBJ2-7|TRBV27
CASGPIRELPYEQYF
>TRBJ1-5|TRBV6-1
CASSEGLGGGLPQHF
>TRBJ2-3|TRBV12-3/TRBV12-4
CASSDPTDTQYF
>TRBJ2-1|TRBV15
CATSRDAGRQGNEQFF
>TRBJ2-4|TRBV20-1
CSASDFTSTGLRDIQYF
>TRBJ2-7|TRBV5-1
CASRQNINEQYF
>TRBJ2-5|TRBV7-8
CASSLALAGVTETQYF
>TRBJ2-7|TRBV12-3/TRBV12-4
CASSLTRLNEQYF
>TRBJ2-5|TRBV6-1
CASRSSGRETQYF
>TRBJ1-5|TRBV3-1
CASSQGLSNQPQHF